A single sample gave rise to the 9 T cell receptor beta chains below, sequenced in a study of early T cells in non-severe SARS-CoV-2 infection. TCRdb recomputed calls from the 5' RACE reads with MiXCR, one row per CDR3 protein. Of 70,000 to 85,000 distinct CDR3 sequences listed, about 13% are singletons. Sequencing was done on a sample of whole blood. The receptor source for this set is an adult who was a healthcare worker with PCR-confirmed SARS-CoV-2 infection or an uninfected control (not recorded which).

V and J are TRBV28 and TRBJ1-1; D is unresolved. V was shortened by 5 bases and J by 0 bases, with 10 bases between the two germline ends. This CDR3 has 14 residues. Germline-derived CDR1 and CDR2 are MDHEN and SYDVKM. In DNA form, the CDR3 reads TGTGCCAGCAGTAACGGGATCATGAACACTGAAGCTTTCTTT. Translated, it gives CASSNGIMNTEAFF.

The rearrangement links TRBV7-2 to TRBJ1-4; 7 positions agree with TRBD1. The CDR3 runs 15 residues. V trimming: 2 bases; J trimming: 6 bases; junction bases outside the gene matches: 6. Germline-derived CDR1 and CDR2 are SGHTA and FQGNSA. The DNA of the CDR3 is TGTGCCAGCAGCTTACACAGGGGCACGGATGAAAAACTGTTTTTT. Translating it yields CASSLHRGTDEKLFF.

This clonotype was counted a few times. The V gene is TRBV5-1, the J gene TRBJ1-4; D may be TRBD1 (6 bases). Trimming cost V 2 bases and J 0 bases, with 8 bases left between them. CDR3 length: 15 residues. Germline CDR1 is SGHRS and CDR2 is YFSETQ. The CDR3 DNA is TGCGCCAGCAGCTTCGACAGGCCAACTAATGAAAAACTGTTTTTT. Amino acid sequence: CASSFDRPTNEKLFF.

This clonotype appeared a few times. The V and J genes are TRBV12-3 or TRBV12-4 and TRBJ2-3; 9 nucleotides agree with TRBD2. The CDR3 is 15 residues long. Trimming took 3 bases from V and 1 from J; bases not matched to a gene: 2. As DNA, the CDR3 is TGTGCCAGCAGTTTGAAGCGGGGGGGCACAGATACGCAGTATTTT. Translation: CASSLKRGGTDTQYF.

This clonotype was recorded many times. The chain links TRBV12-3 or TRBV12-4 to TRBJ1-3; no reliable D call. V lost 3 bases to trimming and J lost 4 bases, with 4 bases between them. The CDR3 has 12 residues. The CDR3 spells CASSFPGNTIYF. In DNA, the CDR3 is TGTGCCAGCAGTTTCCCCGGAAACACCATATATTTT.

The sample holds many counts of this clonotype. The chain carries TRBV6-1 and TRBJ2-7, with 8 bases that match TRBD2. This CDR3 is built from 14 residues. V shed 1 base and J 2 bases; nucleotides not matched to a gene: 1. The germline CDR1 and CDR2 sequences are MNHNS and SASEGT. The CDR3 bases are TGTGCCAGCAGTGAAGATAGCGGGGCCTACGAGCAGTACTTC. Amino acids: CASSEDSGAYEQYF.

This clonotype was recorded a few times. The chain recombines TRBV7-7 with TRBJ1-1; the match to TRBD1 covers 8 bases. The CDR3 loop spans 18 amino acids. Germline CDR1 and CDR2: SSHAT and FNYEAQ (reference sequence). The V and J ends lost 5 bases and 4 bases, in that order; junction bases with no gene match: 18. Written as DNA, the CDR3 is TGTGCCAGCAGCCCCTTCCTTCCTTCGGACAGGGAAGGCACTGAAGCTTTCTTT. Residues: CASSPFLPSDREGTEAFF.

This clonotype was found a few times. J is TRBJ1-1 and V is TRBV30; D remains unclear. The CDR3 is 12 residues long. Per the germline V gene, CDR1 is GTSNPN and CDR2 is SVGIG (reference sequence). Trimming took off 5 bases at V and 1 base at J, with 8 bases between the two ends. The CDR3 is CAWGRKNTEAFF. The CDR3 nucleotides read TGTGCCTGGGGTAGAAAGAACACTGAAGCTTTCTTT.

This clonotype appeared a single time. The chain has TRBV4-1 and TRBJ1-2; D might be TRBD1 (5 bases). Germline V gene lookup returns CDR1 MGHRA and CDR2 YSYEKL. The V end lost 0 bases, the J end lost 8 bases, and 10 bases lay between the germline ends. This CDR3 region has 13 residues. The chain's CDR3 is CASSQDLRGGYTF. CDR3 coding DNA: TGCGCCAGCAGCCAAGATCTTCGGGGCGGCTACACCTTC.